This T cell receptor beta chain came from a study of blood T cells in healthy people across ages. Primed by a sample-barcoded 5' primer and a J-beta primer mix, a second PCR proceeded for roughly 7 to 11 cycles. Via MiXCR, TCRdb re-called the 5' RACE reads, giving one row per CDR3 protein. The table has 1.8 million or so distinct CDR3 sequences, about two fifths seen once. The CDR3 runs to 17 residues. V lost 0 bases to trimming and J lost 4 bases, with 19 bases between them. Per germline, CDR1 LGHNA and CDR2 YSLEER. The sample was blood. The chain combines TRBV4-3 with TRBJ2-7, with a tentative D call TRBD1 (5 bases). The receptor was isolated from a human donor in good health. The CDR3 spells CASSQEVSSGIEYEQYF. The CDR3 nucleotides read TGCGCCAGCAGCCAAGAAGTATCGTCAGGGATCGAGTACGAGCAGTACTTC.